What follows are 13 T cell receptor beta chains derived from one specimen sequenced in a study of blood T cell repertoires in COVID-19. This table comes from immunoSEQ multiplex PCR, and its TCRdb copy is limited to in-frame clones, with some not included. The sample includes about 310,000 clones, about 87% of them seen just once. Sequencing input: PBMCs or T cells enriched from blood (not recorded which). The source is a woman younger than 30 who had recovered from COVID-19.

The V call is TRBV7-9, the J call TRBJ1-4, with 12 bases aligning to TRBD1. The germline CDR1 and CDR2 sequences are SEHNR and FQNEAQ (reference sequence). This CDR3 has 16 amino acids. The junction had 4 bases not matched to a gene; V was cut back by 1 base and J by 7 bases. The CDR3 loop is CASSLGDRGQGEKLFF. Written as DNA, the CDR3 is TGTGCCAGCAGCTTAGGGGACAGGGGGCAAGGTGAAAAACTGTTTTTT.

The chain couples TRBV28 to TRBJ2-5; 11 bases are shared with TRBD2. The CDR3 loop spans 16 amino acids. Germline V lookup: CDR1 MDHEN, CDR2 SYDVKM. V lost 7 bases, J lost 2 bases, and 9 bases stayed unmatched. This chain's CDR3 is CASKKTVAGGQETQYF. CDR3 DNA sequence: TGTGCCAGCAAAAAAACGGTAGCGGGGGGGCAAGAGACCCAGTACTTC.

This clone turned up a few times. V and J are TRBV29-1 and TRBJ1-1; D might be TRBD1 (6 bases). V lost 7 bases and J 0 bases, leaving 15 bases between the germline ends. This CDR3 is built from 14 residues. Looked up from germline, CDR1 is SQVTM and CDR2 is ANQGSEA. CDR3 sequence reads: CSAAYRAMNTEAFF. As DNA, the CDR3 is TGCAGCGCTGCCTACAGGGCGATGAACACTGAAGCTTTCTTT. Looking up the rest from reference TRBV29-1 and TRBJ1-1 gives the full variable domain: SAVISQKPSRDICQRGTSLTIQCQVDSQVTMMFWYRQQPGQSLTLIATANQGSEATYESGFVIDKFPISRPNLTFSTLTVSNMSPEDSSIYLCSAAYRAMNTEAFFGQGTRLTVV.

The table lists this clone with a few counts. The rearrangement joins TRBV19 to TRBJ2-1; the D gene is possibly TRBD1 (5 bases). V lost 8 bases and J 2 bases, leaving 10 bases between the germline ends. Germline lookup yields CDR1 LNHDA and CDR2 SQIVND (reference sequence). CDR3 length: 13 residues. CDR3 protein: CASVDRAYNEQFF. DNA for the CDR3: TGTGCCAGTGTTGACAGAGCCTACAATGAGCAGTTCTTC.

The rearrangement links TRBV6-5 to TRBJ2-1; 10 bases agree with TRBD2. The CDR3 has 15 amino acids. The germline V gene encodes CDR1 MNHEY and CDR2 SVGAGI. The J segment lost 9 bases and the V segment lost 2 bases, leaving 7 bases of the junction unmatched. The CDR3 DNA reads as TGTGCCAGCAGTTACCTTACTAGCGGGGAAGGTGAGCAGTTCTTC. Protein product: CASSYLTSGEGEQFF.

V is TRBV10-3 and J is TRBJ1-6; possible D gene TRBD1, 6 bases. V gave up 3 bases and J gave up 10 bases, with 10 bases separating them. Germline CDR1 and CDR2: ENHRY and SYGVKD. The CDR3 spans 13 residues. CDR3 nucleotide sequence: TGTGCCATCAGTGACAGGGGTAGGTCACCCCTCCACTTT. Protein: CAISDRGRSPLHF.

CDR3 in DNA: TGTGCCAGCAGTTACTTACCGGGACAGGGGGCAGGGCAGCCCCAGCATTTT. Protein sequence: CASSYLPGQGAGQPQHF. V gene TRBV6-2 or TRBV6-3 combines with J gene TRBJ1-5, with 12 bases lining up with TRBD1. Trimming at V came to 1 base and at J to 7 bases, leaving 8 bases not matched to a gene. The CDR3 length is 17 residues. Germline CDR1 is MNHEY and CDR2 is SVGEGT.

V gene TRBV29-1 combines with J gene TRBJ1-1; D might be TRBD1 (5 bases). The CDR3 spans 12 residues. The germline V gene encodes CDR1 SQVTM and CDR2 ANQGSEA. With 6 bases removed from V and 3 bases from J, the gap between germline ends came to 11 bases. CDR3 in amino acids: CSVRDSHTEAFF. The CDR3, as DNA: TGCAGCGTACGTGACAGCCACACTGAAGCTTTCTTT.

This clone has just one count. V and J are TRBV7-2 and TRBJ2-5, with TRBD2 identical over 7 bases. The ends lost 1 base at V and 0 bases at J; junction bases unmatched: 5. CDR1 and CDR2 (germline): SGHTA, FQGNSA. This CDR3 spans 16 amino acids. CDR3 loop: CASSLVVAGDQETQYF. The CDR3 bases are TGTGCCAGCAGCTTAGTGGTGGCGGGGGACCAAGAGACCCAGTACTTC.

The chain recombines TRBV11-3 with TRBJ2-3; a weak D match, TRBD1 (6 bases). Trimming cost V 2 bases and J 6 bases, with 9 bases left between them. CDR1 SGHNT and CDR2 YENEEA come from the germline V gene. There are 13 residues in the CDR3. The CDR3 region has the DNA TGTGCCAGCAGCTTAATGGGGGCTGATACGCAGTATTTT. Translated: CASSLMGADTQYF.

The chain links TRBV11-2 to TRBJ1-4; D gene ambiguous. Trimming took 3 bases from V and 0 from J, leaving 5 bases between them. In germline, CDR1 is SGHAT, CDR2 FQNNGV. The CDR3 is 14 amino acids. CDR3 sequence: CASSLGATNEKLFF. CDR3 bases: TGTGCCAGCAGCTTGGGAGCAACTAATGAAAAACTGTTTTTT. Full variable domain (outside the CDR3, taken from reference TRBV11-2 and TRBJ1-4): EAGVAQSPRYKIIEKRQSVAFWCNPISGHATLYWYQQILGQGPKLLIQFQNNGVVDDSQLPKDRFSAERLKGVDSTLKIQPAKLEDSAVYLCASSLGATNEKLFFGSGTQLSVL.

The rearrangement joins TRBV5-1 to TRBJ2-7, with D perhaps matching TRBD2 (5 bases). The CDR3 consists of 13 residues. V lost 4 bases and J 1 base, leaving 9 bases between the germline ends. Germline values: CDR1 SGHRS, CDR2 YFSETQ. The CDR3 region is CASSDGVSYEQYF. CDR3 bases: TGCGCCAGCAGCGACGGGGTATCCTACGAGCAGTACTTC.

V gene TRBV18 combines with J gene TRBJ1-2; 7 nucleotides agree with TRBD1. Germline loops: CDR1 KGHSH, CDR2 LQKENI. The V and J ends lost 1 base and 1 base, in that order; junction bases with no gene match: 6. There are 16 residues in the CDR3. Written as DNA, the CDR3 is TGTGCCAGCTCACCACGACGGGACAGTCATAACTATGGCTACACCTTC. Its protein product is CASSPRRDSHNYGYTF.